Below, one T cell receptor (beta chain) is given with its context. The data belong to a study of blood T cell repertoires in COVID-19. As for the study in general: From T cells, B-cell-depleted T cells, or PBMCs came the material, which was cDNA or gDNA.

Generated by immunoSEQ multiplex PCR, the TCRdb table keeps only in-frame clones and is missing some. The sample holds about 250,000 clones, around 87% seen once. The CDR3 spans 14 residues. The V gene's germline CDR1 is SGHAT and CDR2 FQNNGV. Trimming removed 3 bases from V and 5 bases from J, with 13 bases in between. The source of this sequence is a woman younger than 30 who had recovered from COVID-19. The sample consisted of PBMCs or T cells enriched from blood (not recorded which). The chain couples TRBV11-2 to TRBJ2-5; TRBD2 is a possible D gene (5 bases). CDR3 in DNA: TGTGCCAGCAGCTTTTTAGGGCGAGGGGAGACCCAGTACTTC. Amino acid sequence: CASSFLGRGETQYF.